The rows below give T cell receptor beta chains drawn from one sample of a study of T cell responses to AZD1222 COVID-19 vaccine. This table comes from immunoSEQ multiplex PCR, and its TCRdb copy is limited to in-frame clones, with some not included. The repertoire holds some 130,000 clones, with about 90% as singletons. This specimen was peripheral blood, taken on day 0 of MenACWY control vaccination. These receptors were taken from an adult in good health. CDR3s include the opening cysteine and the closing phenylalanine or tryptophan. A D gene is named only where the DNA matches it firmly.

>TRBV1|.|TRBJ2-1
CTSSLHRDRVYNEQFF
TGCACCAGCAGCCTCCATCGGGACAGGGTTTACAATGAGCAGTTCTTC
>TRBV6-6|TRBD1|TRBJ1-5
CASSYRGQGGNQPQHF
TGTGCCAGCAGTTACAGGGGACAGGGGGGCAATCAGCCCCAGCATTTT
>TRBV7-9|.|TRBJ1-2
CASSLDTEYYGYTF
TGTGCCAGCAGCTTAGATACCGAGTACTATGGCTACACCTTC
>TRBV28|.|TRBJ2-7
CASSPRRVDYEQYF
TGTGCCAGCAGCCCTCGACGGGTCGACTACGAGCAGTACTTC
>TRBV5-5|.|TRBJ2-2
CASSLSSIDTGELFF
TGTGCCAGCAGCTTGAGTAGTATCGACACCGGGGAGCTGTTTTTT
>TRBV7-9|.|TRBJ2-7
CASSLSGLRGEQYF
TGTGCCAGCAGCTTATCCGGGCTCAGGGGCGAGCAGTACTTC
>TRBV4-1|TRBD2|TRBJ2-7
CASSQGERERSYEQYF
TGCGCCAGCAGCCAAGGCGAGCGGGAGAGGTCCTACGAGCAGTACTTC
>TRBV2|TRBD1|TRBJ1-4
CASRADRSGEKLFF
TGTGCCAGCAGGGCGGACAGGTCAGGTGAAAAACTGTTTTTT
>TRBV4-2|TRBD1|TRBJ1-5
CASSQETWDSQPQHF
TGTGCCAGCAGCCAAGAAACGTGGGACAGCCAGCCCCAGCATTTT
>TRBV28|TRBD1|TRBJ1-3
CASSLTGGNTIYF
TGTGCCAGCAGTCTAACAGGGGGCAACACCATATATTTT
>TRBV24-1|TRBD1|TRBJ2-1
CATSEYGTGGYNEQFF
TGTGCCACCAGTGAATACGGGACAGGGGGTTACAATGAGCAGTTCTTC
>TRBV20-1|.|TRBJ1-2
CSARILRGYTF
TGCAGTGCTAGAATTTTGCGGGGCTACACCTTC
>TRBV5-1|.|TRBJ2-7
CASNPGRNYEQYF
TGCGCCAGCAACCCGGGACGGAATTACGAGCAGTACTTC
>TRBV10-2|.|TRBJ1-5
CASRTNSNQPQHF
TGCGCCAGCAGGACCAATAGCAATCAGCCCCAGCATTTT
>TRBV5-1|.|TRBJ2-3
CASGGGTSTDTQYF
TGCGCCAGCGGGGGCGGGACTAGCACAGATACGCAGTATTTT
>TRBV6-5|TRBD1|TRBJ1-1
CASSDTGTAKAFF
TGTGCCAGCAGCGATACCGGGACAGCTAAAGCTTTCTTT